A selection of T cell receptor beta chains follows, all from one sample in a study of T-cell reconstitution after alpha-beta-depleted transplantation in children. TCRdb analysed the PCR reads with MiXCR anew, one entry per CDR3 protein. The sample includes 40,000 to 55,000 distinct CDR3 sequences, nearly 9.5% seen only once; the top ten take roughly 29%. The sequenced sample was PBMCs, mostly from graft donor cells, obtained 60 days after TCRalphabeta/CD19-depleted stem cell transplant. The receptor set was obtained from a male patient aged 2-9 years who had a stem cell transplant for chronic granulomatous disease, so the T cells may come from the graft donor. CDR3s include the opening cysteine and the closing phenylalanine or tryptophan. A D gene is named only where the DNA matches it firmly. The size entry is marked missing in some rows and otherwise reads once, few, many or a size class.

TGTGCCACCTGCCAAGTAGGAGGGAGAGCCCACACCGGGGAGCTGTTTTTT | CATCQVGGRAHTGELFF | few | TRBJ2-2 | . | TRBV3-1
TGTGCCAGCAGTCCGCAGGGAACCCACGAGCAGTACTTC | CASSPQGTHEQYF | many | TRBJ2-7 | . | TRBV28
TGCAGTGCTACCCACGACAGGGGCGCCCTGGGAGAGCAGTACTTC | CSATHDRGALGEQYF | . | TRBJ2-7 | TRBD1 | TRBV20-1
TGTGCCATCAGCCTACTGGGGGAGGGACGGGAGCAGTACTTC | CAISLLGEGREQYF | many | TRBJ2-7 | TRBD2 | TRBV10-3
TGCAGTGCTAGCGCGTACTCTGGGGCCAACGTCCTGACTTTC | CSASAYSGANVLTF | many | TRBJ2-6 | . | TRBV20-1
TGTGCCAGCAGCCCCCCTGGGACTTTCAAACACTCCTACGAGCAGTACTTC | CASSPPGTFKHSYEQYF | . | TRBJ2-7 | . | TRBV7-3
TGTGCCAGCAGTCCCTACGTCAGCACAGATACGCAGTATTTT | CASSPYVSTDTQYF | many | TRBJ2-3 | . | TRBV27
TGTGCCAGCAGCTTAGCAGGGGGGGGCGCGGACACTGAAGCTTTCTTT | CASSLAGGGADTEAFF | . | TRBJ1-1 | . | TRBV7-8
TGTGCCAGCAGTCCGGGACAGAGAACAGCTAGCTACGAGCAGTACTTC | CASSPGQRTASYEQYF | many | TRBJ2-7 | TRBD1 | TRBV27
TGCAGTGCTCAAAAGGGCCTTGGTGGGGCCAACGTCCTGACTTTC | CSAQKGLGGANVLTF | once | TRBJ2-6 | . | TRBV20-1
TGCGCCAGCAGCTTTCAGCGGGGGACCTACGAGCAGTACTTC | CASSFQRGTYEQYF | many | TRBJ2-7 | TRBD2 | TRBV5-1
TGTGCTAGTGGTTTGTCAGGGCGGGATCAGCCCCAGCATTTT | CASGLSGRDQPQHF | . | TRBJ1-5 | . | TRBV12-5
TGTGCCAGCACCCAACTAGCGGGAGACGGGCATGAGCAGTTCTTC | CASTQLAGDGHEQFF | few | TRBJ2-1 | TRBD2 | TRBV6-1
TGCAGTGCGCCCGGACTAGCGGCCTATGGTGAGCAGTTCTTC | CSAPGLAAYGEQFF | many | TRBJ2-1 | TRBD2 | TRBV20-1
TGTGCCAGCAGCTTAAGAATGGGCGAGCAGTACTTC | CASSLRMGEQYF | many | TRBJ2-7 | . | TRBV7-6
TGTGCCAGCAGTTTAGGTCCGGCGAATAATTCACCCCTCCACTTT | CASSLGPANNSPLHF | . | TRBJ1-6 | . | TRBV27
TGTGCCAGCAGCCGCCCACTAGGAAGGCAAGAGACCCAGTACTTC | CASSRPLGRQETQYF | many | TRBJ2-5 | . | TRBV7-2
TGTGCCAGCAGCGTACTGTCGGGAGGGAACAATGAGCAGTTCTTC | CASSVLSGGNNEQFF | many | TRBJ2-1 | TRBD2 | TRBV9
TGTGCCATGGGCCCTGGGCCAGGGGGGGAGACCCAGTACTTC | CAMGPGPGGETQYF | . | TRBJ2-5 | . | TRBV5-3
TGTGCCAGCTCACCAGAAATCTCGGGTGGGACTAGCGGGAACGGACGGTTCTTC | CASSPEISGGTSGNGRFF | many | TRBJ2-1 | TRBD2 | TRBV18
TGTGCCAGCAGTGAAGCGGGAGGAAATGAGCAGTTCTTC | CASSEAGGNEQFF | many | TRBJ2-1 | . | TRBV2
TGTGCCTGGAGTGTCTACCCTCAATCTAGCACAGATACGCAGTATTTT | CAWSVYPQSSTDTQYF | many | TRBJ2-3 | . | TRBV30
TGTGCCAGCAGCCATAATGCCGAGTCTGAAGCTTTCTTT | CASSHNAESEAFF | many | TRBJ1-1 | . | TRBV27
TGTGCCTGCTGCCAAGTCCAGACAGTAACCTACGAGCAGTACTTC | CACCQVQTVTYEQYF | . | TRBJ2-7 | . | TRBV3-1
TGTGCCAGCAGCTTAATGATGGGGGCAAACACTGAAGCTTTCTTT | CASSLMMGANTEAFF | many | TRBJ1-1 | . | TRBV7-9
TGTGCCGTCTGGTCCCTTTCTTTGGAGGGCGAGCAGTACTTC | CAVWSLSLEGEQYF | many | TRBJ2-7 | . | TRBV2
TGTGCCAGCAGCTTAGTAGTGGGACTAGCGTCCTCCTACGAGCAGTACTTC | CASSLVVGLASSYEQYF | many | TRBJ2-7 | TRBD2 | TRBV7-6
TGTGCCAGCAGTCCCGGTGGGGGTACCTATGGCTACACCTTC | CASSPGGGTYGYTF | few | TRBJ1-2 | . | TRBV27
TGTGCCAGCAGCCAAGGACTCCTCGGGCCCCAGCATTTT | CASSQGLLGPQHF | many | TRBJ1-5 | . | TRBV14